This T cell receptor beta chain was retrieved from a study of cytomegalovirus exposure and HLA in healthy donors. The wider study: Early on, a data release was issued that held 85 million to 95 million unique TCRs from HLA-typed donors.

This CDR3 has 16 amino acids. V was trimmed by 2 bases and J by 4 bases, leaving 12 bases between them. The germline V gene encodes CDR1 MNHNS and CDR2 SASEGT. Use of 60 Vbeta and 13 Jbeta primers characterized the PCR. Produced via immunoSEQ multiplex PCR; TCRdb's table is partial and in-frame only. The table lists about 140,000 clones, roughly 85% of them singletons. The source of this sequence is a man in his forties in good health and CMV-seropositive. The specimen sequenced was PBMCs. This chain uses TRBV6-1 with TRBJ2-6, with D possibly TRBD2 on 6 matching bases. This CDR3 reads CASSESSGSGANVLTF. In DNA form, the CDR3 reads TGTGCCAGCAGTGAATCCAGCGGGTCCGGGGCCAACGTCCTGACTTTC.